This T cell receptor (beta chain) is drawn from a study of blood T cell repertoires in COVID-19. Study-wide background: Both acute and convalescent COVID-19 samples were obtained from the United States, Italy and Spain. Sources were T cells, B-cell-depleted T cells, or PBMCs; the material itself was cDNA or gDNA.

Seattle enrolled patients during active infection and tracked them longitudinally. The V gene's germline CDR1 is SGHVS and CDR2 FNYEAQ. The V gene end was trimmed by 1 base and the J gene end by 1 base; junction bases not matched to a gene: 5. CDR3 length: 16 residues. Libraries were prepared by immunoSEQ multiplex PCR; TCRdb keeps only in-frame clonotypes and omits some of them. The data hold tens of thousands of clones, with approximately 80% observed a single time. V is TRBV7-6 and J is TRBJ2-5, with 8 nucleotides matching TRBD1. This TCR was recovered from a man between 50 and 59 years old with COVID-19, enrolled during active disease. The sequencing input was peripheral blood. CDR3 residues: CASSLGGQGGQETQYF. The CDR3 nucleotides read TGTGCCAGCAGCTTAGGCGGACAGGGAGGCCAAGAGACCCAGTACTTC.